The rows below give T cell receptor beta chains drawn from one sample of a study of blood T cells in healthy people across ages. TCRdb redid the calling of the 5' RACE reads with MiXCR, one entry per CDR3 protein. The sample comprises over 1,500,000 distinct CDR3 sequences, roughly 50% of which are singletons, and approximately 2.1% rests with the top ten. Input material: blood. The receptors derive from a woman in her forties in good health. CDR3s include the opening cysteine and the closing phenylalanine or tryptophan. Each record gives: CDR3 length, J gene, V gene, D gene, clone size, CDR3 protein, CDR3 DNA. D genes are given only for firm matches. Clone size is not always given. Where it is, it says once, few, many or a class for expanded clones.

15 TRBJ1-2 TRBV12-3/TRBV12-4 - - CASSPGRVGVYGYTF TGTGCCAGCAGTCCGGGCAGGGTAGGAGTCTATGGCTACACCTTC
19 TRBJ2-6 TRBV4-2 TRBD2 few CASSQELIAGGLGANVLTF TGTGCCAGCAGCCAAGAATTAATAGCGGGGGGGCTTGGGGCCAACGTCCTGACTTTC
16 TRBJ2-5 TRBV28 TRBD1 - CASSLDRDRGLETQYF TGTGCCAGCAGTTTAGACCGGGACAGGGGGCTTGAGACCCAGTACTTC
14 TRBJ2-7 TRBV6-5 - few CASSSGRGFYEQYF TGTGCCAGCAGTTCAGGACGGGGATTCTACGAGCAGTACTTC
15 TRBJ2-3 TRBV6-2/TRBV6-3 - - CASSYSTGGAATQYF TGTGCCAGCAGTTACTCGACTGGTGGGGCAGCTACGCAGTATTTT
15 TRBJ2-5 TRBV24-1 - few CATSDPGTLQETQYF TGTGCCACCAGTGACCCGGGGACACTACAAGAGACCCAGTACTTC
15 TRBJ2-7 TRBV7-9 TRBD2 - CASSRLAGESYEQYF TGTGCCAGCAGCAGACTAGCGGGCGAGTCCTACGAGCAGTACTTC
13 TRBJ1-1 TRBV7-6 - - CASSLFGGTEAFF TGTGCCAGCAGCTTATTTGGGGGCACAGAAGCTTTCTTT
15 TRBJ2-5 TRBV29-1 - few CSVAPLGGRGETQYF TGCAGCGTTGCCCCGTTGGGGGGGCGGGGAGAGACCCAGTACTTC
16 TRBJ1-5 TRBV28 - - CASSLGEGILYQPQHF TGTGCCAGCAGTTTAGGGGAGGGGATCTTGTATCAGCCCCAGCATTTT
14 TRBJ2-7 TRBV6-1 - few CASRLATGTYEQYF TGTGCCAGCAGGCTCGCAACAGGGACCTACGAGCAGTACTTC
14 TRBJ2-1 TRBV9 - - CASSTRTNQETQFF TGTGCCAGCAGCACCCGGACTAACCAAGAGACCCAGTTCTTC
14 TRBJ2-5 TRBV7-9 - - CASSSEQGIETQYF TGTGCCAGCAGCTCCGAACAGGGTATAGAGACCCAGTACTTC
16 TRBJ1-2 TRBV7-2 - few CASSLSPAGTGGRYTF TGTGCCAGCAGCTTAAGCCCCGCCGGGACGGGGGGTCGCTACACCTTC
13 TRBJ2-4 TRBV2 TRBD2 - CASRGLGGAIQYF TGTGCCAGCAGAGGACTAGGAGGTGCCATTCAGTACTTC
12 TRBJ1-1 TRBV12-3/TRBV12-4 - - CASSSRVTEAFF TGTGCCAGCAGCTCTAGGGTCACTGAAGCTTTCTTT